The 8 T cell receptor beta chains below were found in one sample sequenced in a study of T cell clonotyping in hematopoietic cell transplantation. The protocol was immunoSEQ multiplex PCR, while the TCRdb copy is restricted to in-frame clones and leaves out a portion. The data contain approximately 70,000 clones, around 94% of them singletons. Sequencing was done on a sample of peripheral blood mononuclear cells. These TCRs come from a man aged 50 to 60 in good health. Some clones in this sample may be carry-over from other donors' samples.

The J gene is TRBJ1-5, the V gene TRBV7-9; 11 bases match TRBD1. The CDR3 length is 16 residues. Unmatched junction bases numbered 5, after V lost 4 bases and J lost 3 bases. Germline V CDR1 and CDR2: SEHNR, FQNEAQ (reference sequence). CDR3 in DNA: TGTGCCAGCAGCTCAGGGACAGGGGGTCCCAATCAGCCCCAGCATTTT. This codes for CASSSGTGGPNQPQHF.

The chain couples TRBV7-2 to TRBJ1-1; a possible D gene is TRBD1 (5 bases). CDR3 length: 13 residues. CDR1 and CDR2 (germline): SGHTA, FQGNSA. The V and J ends lost 5 bases and 3 bases respectively, with 10 bases between them. The CDR3 nucleotides read TGTGCCAGCAGCACCCAGGGAGACACTGAAGCTTTCTTT. Translating it yields CASSTQGDTEAFF.

This chain links TRBV4-2 with TRBJ2-5, with 11 bases aligning to TRBD2. The V gene's germline CDR1 is LGHNA and CDR2 YNFKEQ. The CDR3 covers 18 residues. Trimming cost V 1 base and J 0 bases; bases outside gene matches: 7. The CDR3 spells CASSQGSRLAGYQETQYF. CDR3 DNA: TGTGCCAGCAGCCAAGGTTCTAGACTAGCGGGGTACCAAGAGACCCAGTACTTC.

The V call is TRBV7-2, the J call TRBJ2-1; 8 positions agree with TRBD2. Per germline, CDR1 SGHTA and CDR2 FQGNSA. The J segment lost 15 bases and the V segment lost 7 bases, leaving 11 bases of the junction unmatched. CDR3 length equals 12 residues. CDR3 bases: TGTGCCAGCACCCTCCAAGCGGGGGTTCCGTTCTTC. This gives the protein CASTLQAGVPFF.

J is TRBJ1-2 and V is TRBV27; perhaps TRBD1 as D (5 bases). V lost 6 bases and J 7 bases, leaving 15 bases between the germline ends. Germline-derived CDR1 and CDR2 are MNHEY and SMNVEV (reference sequence). The CDR3 runs 13 residues. CDR3 DNA sequence: TGTGCCAGCAGGGGGGGGAACGTCGGTGGCTACACCTTC. The encoded protein is CASRGGNVGGYTF.

The rearrangement joins TRBV28 to TRBJ1-5, with D possibly being TRBD1 (5 bases). CDR1 is MDHEN and CDR2 is SYDVKM in the germline V gene. V was clipped by 2 bases and J by 3 bases, with 11 bases between them. The CDR3 extends over 15 amino acids. The CDR3 spells CASSLHGGLNQPQHF. The CDR3 DNA is TGTGCCAGCAGTTTACATGGGGGTCTCAATCAGCCCCAGCATTTT.

The chain combines TRBV30 with TRBJ2-5; no firm D call. This CDR3 region has 15 residues. Trimming cost V 2 bases and J 2 bases, with 15 bases left between them. The V gene's germline CDR1 is GTSNPN and CDR2 SVGIG (reference sequence). The CDR3 loop is CAWSTATRRQETQYF. The CDR3 coding sequence is TGTGCCTGGAGTACCGCGACACGACGACAAGAGACCCAGTACTTC.

The V gene is TRBV27, the J gene TRBJ2-1; 7 bases agree with TRBD2. This CDR3 has 17 residues. Germline V gene data show CDR1 as MNHEY and CDR2 as SMNVEV (reference sequence). J was trimmed by 2 bases and V by 6 bases; bases with no gene match: 13. As DNA, the CDR3 is TGTGCCAGCAGAACATACCCTCGGGGGGTAACCTACAATGAGCAGTTCTTC. Its translation: CASRTYPRGVTYNEQFF.